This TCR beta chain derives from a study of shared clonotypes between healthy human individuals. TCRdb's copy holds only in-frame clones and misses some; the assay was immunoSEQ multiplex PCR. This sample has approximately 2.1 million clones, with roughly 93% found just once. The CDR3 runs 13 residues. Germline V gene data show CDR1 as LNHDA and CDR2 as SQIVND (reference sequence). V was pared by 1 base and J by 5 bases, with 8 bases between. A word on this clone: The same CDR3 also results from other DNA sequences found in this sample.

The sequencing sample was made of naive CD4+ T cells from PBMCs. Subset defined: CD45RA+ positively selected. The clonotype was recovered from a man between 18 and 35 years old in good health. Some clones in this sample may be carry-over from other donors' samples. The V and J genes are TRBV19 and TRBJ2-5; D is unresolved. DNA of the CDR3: TGTGCCAGTAGTATAGCGGGCGGTGAGACCCAGTACTTC. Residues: CASSIAGGETQYF.